The following is a T cell receptor beta chain sequence with its context. Clones were read by immunoSEQ multiplex PCR, and TCRdb kept only the in-frame ones, dropping some. The table lists 250,000 or so clones, approximately 85% of them singletons. Two negative PCRs, clearance, or symptom resolution were required of recovered Cohort 3 donors. This sample was included in a study of blood T cell repertoires in COVID-19. With 3 bases clipped from V and 2 bases from J, the junction kept 18 bases outside the gene matches. CDR1 is SEHNR, CDR2 FQNEAQ, per germline (reference sequence). The CDR3 extends over 19 amino acids.

The J gene is TRBJ2-7, the V gene TRBV7-9; TRBD2 matches 8 bases. Sequences were obtained from PBMCs or T cells enriched from blood (not recorded which). The sequence came from a woman aged 45-65 years who had recovered from COVID-19. CDR3 DNA sequence: TGTGCCAGCAGCTTCCCGGCGGGGACGGCGGGAGGAAGGACCTACGAGCAGTACTTC. As protein: CASSFPAGTAGGRTYEQYF.